The 26 T cell receptor beta chains reported below all come from one sample, sequenced in a study of CD8 T cells in ankylosing spondylitis. Study results and limitations: A TCR beta motif of several highly homologous variants appeared characteristic of ankylosing spondylitis blood.

These receptors have no known antigen. TCRdb re-called the 5' RACE reads with MiXCR, one entry per CDR3 protein. The table records 390,000 or so distinct CDR3 sequences, 20% to 25% of them present only once. Sample: blood, either unsorted or a sorted T cell fraction (not recorded which). The source is a male donor with ankylosing spondylitis.

This clonotype was seen only a few times. The V gene is TRBV5-1, the J gene TRBJ1-2; a possible D gene is TRBD1 (5 bases). Trimming pared 0 bases from V and 0 bases from J, leaving 6 bases between. The CDR3 loop spans 14 amino acids. CDR1 is SGHRS and CDR2 is YFSETQ in the germline V gene. Written as DNA, the CDR3 is TGCGCCAGCAGCTTGGGGGGACCTAACTATGGCTACACCTTC. Its protein is CASSLGGPNYGYTF.

The CDR3 DNA reads TGTGCCACCTCGAGACAGGTAGCCAAAAACATTCAGTACTTC. Translated: CATSRQVAKNIQYF. V is TRBV19 and J is TRBJ2-4, with D possibly TRBD1 on 6 matching bases. The CDR3 sequence is 14 residues long. The V end was cut by 10 bases, the J end by 0 bases, with 13 bases between. Germline CDR1 LNHDA, CDR2 SQIVND (reference sequence).

The CDR3 DNA follows: TGTGCCAGCCGGACTAGCGGGGTAGACGAGCAGTACTTC. This sequence encodes CASRTSGVDEQYF. This chain connects TRBV28 to TRBJ2-7; 12 bases align to TRBD2. The CDR3 sequence is 13 residues long. After removal of 8 bases from V and 5 bases from J, the junction contained 4 bases not matched to a gene. In germline, CDR1 is MDHEN, CDR2 SYDVKM.

This rearrangement joins TRBV4-2 to TRBJ1-4; no firm D call. CDR3 length: 15 residues. CDR1 LGHNA and CDR2 YNFKEQ come from the germline V gene. Trimming removed 0 bases from V and 8 bases from J, with 13 bases in between. The CDR3 reads CASSQDMGRVEKLFF. The CDR3 nucleotides are TGTGCCAGCAGCCAAGACATGGGTCGGGTGGAAAAACTGTTTTTT.

This rearrangement joins TRBV11-3 to TRBJ2-1; D not resolved. This CDR3 spans 12 amino acids. Germline CDR1 is SGHNT and CDR2 is YENEEA. Trimming removed 7 bases at V and 6 bases at J, with 10 bases between. The CDR3: CASKWDSNEQFF. The CDR3, as DNA: TGTGCCAGCAAGTGGGATTCCAATGAGCAGTTCTTC. Looking up the rest from reference TRBV11-3 and TRBJ2-1 gives the full variable domain: EAGVVQSPRYKIIEKKQPVAFWCNPISGHNTLYWYLQNLGQGPELLIRYENEEAVDDSQLPKDRFSAERLKGVDSTLKIQPAELGDSAVYLCASKWDSNEQFFGPGTRLTVL.

The chain joins TRBV6-1 to TRBJ2-1; D not certain. The CDR3 extends over 15 amino acids. Trimming shortened V by 4 bases and J by 6 bases, and 16 bases separated the two germline ends. Germline assignment: CDR1 MNHNS and CDR2 SASEGT. CDR3 sequence reads: CASSAGLSRGNEQFF. Written as DNA, the CDR3 is TGTGCCAGCAGTGCCGGCCTGAGCCGTGGCAATGAGCAGTTCTTC.

The rearrangement joins TRBV7-8 to TRBJ2-1; D gene unclear. V was shortened by 1 base and J by 10 bases, with 8 bases between the two germline ends. The germline V gene encodes CDR1 SGHVS and CDR2 FQNEAQ. The CDR3 is 12 residues long. The CDR3 spells CASSLVTGEQFF. CDR3 nucleotides: TGTGCCAGCAGCTTAGTGACTGGAGAGCAGTTCTTC.

This rearrangement joins TRBV11-2 to TRBJ2-6, with 8 positions matching TRBD1. The CDR3 covers 19 residues. The germline V gene encodes CDR1 SGHAT and CDR2 FQNNGV. The V gene end was trimmed by 4 bases and the J gene end by 1 base; junction bases not matched to a gene: 12. The CDR3 loop is CASSWPGQGFNSGANVLTF. In nucleotides, the CDR3 is TGTGCCAGCAGCTGGCCTGGACAGGGATTTAATTCTGGGGCCAACGTCCTGACTTTC.

The chain is built from TRBV5-1 and TRBJ2-4, with 9 bases matching TRBD2. This CDR3 spans 15 amino acids. The germline gives CDR1 SGHRS, CDR2 YFSETQ. V was pared by 4 bases and J by 9 bases, with 11 bases of the junction left unmatched. The chain's CDR3 is CASSLSGSPVGIQYF. The CDR3 DNA reads as TGCGCCAGCAGCCTTAGCGGGAGCCCCGTGGGCATTCAGTACTTC.

The V and J genes are TRBV4-1 and TRBJ1-4, with D perhaps TRBD1 (6 bases). V lost 3 bases and J lost 3, with 14 bases in between. Germline CDR1 and CDR2: MGHRA and YSYEKL. This CDR3 region has 16 residues. The CDR3 nucleotides read TGCGCCAGCAGCCACCAGGGCGGGGGCGCTAATGAAAAACTGTTTTTT. It codes for CASSHQGGGANEKLFF.

The chain recombines TRBV20-1 with TRBJ2-7; the D gene is possibly TRBD2 (5 bases). CDR3 length: 15 residues. Germline CDR1 reads DFQATT; CDR2 reads SNEGSKA (reference sequence). V lost 4 bases to trimming and J lost 3 bases, with 19 bases between them. CDR3 amino acids: CSATRGGGLSYEQYF. CDR3 nucleotides: TGCAGTGCTACCCGAGGAGGCGGGCTTAGCTACGAGCAGTACTTC.

This rearrangement joins TRBV6-5 to TRBJ1-6, with TRBD1 matching 8 bases. The CDR3 has 15 amino acids. Germline CDR1 and CDR2: MNHEY and SVGAGI. Trimming at V came to 2 bases and at J to 5 bases, leaving 2 bases not matched to a gene. CDR3 region: CASSYQGADNSPLHF. The CDR3 DNA follows: TGTGCCAGCAGTTACCAGGGGGCCGATAATTCACCCCTCCACTTT.

The V and J genes are TRBV20-1 and TRBJ2-3, with 7 bases lining up with TRBD2. The CDR3 covers 16 residues. The germline V gene encodes CDR1 DFQATT and CDR2 SNEGSKA (reference sequence). V lost 0 bases and J lost 0; bases outside the gene matches: 6. DNA for the CDR3: TGCAGTGCTAGAGATCACTGGGGAGGGAGCACAGATACGCAGTATTTT. Its translation is CSARDHWGGSTDTQYF.

The chain employs TRBV20-1 and TRBJ1-5; D is possibly TRBD1 (5 bases). With 6 bases removed from V and 0 bases from J, the gap between germline ends came to 9 bases. Germline CDR1 DFQATT, CDR2 SNEGSKA (reference sequence). This CDR3 contains 13 residues. The DNA for the CDR3 is TGCAGTGCACCGGACATTAGCAATCAGCCCCAGCATTTT. This translates into CSAPDISNQPQHF.

The rearrangement joins TRBV28 to TRBJ2-4, with 8 bases aligning to TRBD2. The CDR3 loop spans 13 amino acids. The germline CDR1 and CDR2 sequences are MDHEN and SYDVKM. With 2 bases clipped from V and 8 bases from J, the junction kept 2 bases outside the gene matches. This CDR3 is CASSLAGGDIQYF. DNA for the CDR3: TGTGCCAGCAGTTTAGCGGGAGGAGACATTCAGTACTTC.

The chain uses TRBV6-4 and TRBJ1-1; 9 positions match TRBD1. V lost 7 bases to trimming and J lost 4 bases; unmatched junction nucleotides: 7. The CDR3 spans 14 residues. Germline values: CDR1 MRHNA, CDR2 SNTAGT. CDR3 DNA: TGTGCCAGCAAGAGGACAGGGGACGTCACTGAAGCTTTCTTT. Translation: CASKRTGDVTEAFF.

This clonotype was picked up a small number of times. The gene calls are TRBV12-3 or TRBV12-4 and TRBJ2-7; no firm D call. Trimming took 4 bases from V and 6 from J, leaving 7 bases between them. The CDR3 is made up of 11 amino acids. The CDR3 coding sequence is TGTGCCAGCAGTTACAGTCGCGAGCAGTACTTC. This sequence encodes CASSYSREQYF.

The J gene is TRBJ2-7, the V gene TRBV29-1, with D perhaps given as TRBD1 or TRBD2 (6 bases each). V was pared by 6 bases and J by 5 bases, with 14 bases between. Per germline, CDR1 SQVTM and CDR2 ANQGSEA. The CDR3 is made up of 12 amino acids. In DNA form, the CDR3 reads TGCAGCGTAAAGCCCGGGGGCCACGAGCAGTACTTC. Translating gives CSVKPGGHEQYF.

The chain couples TRBV12-3 or TRBV12-4 to TRBJ1-5; D not resolved. The V and J ends lost 6 bases and 3 bases respectively, with 21 bases between them. The CDR3 has 17 residues. The CDR3 reads CASSTGKGSSNNQPQHF. CDR3 in DNA: TGTGCCAGCAGCACCGGGAAAGGGTCCTCTAACAATCAGCCCCAGCATTTT.

This clonotype has only a few counts. The rearrangement links TRBV7-9 to TRBJ2-2; 10 bases fit TRBD2. V gave up 6 bases and J gave up 2 bases; unmatched junction bases: 3. This CDR3 region has 15 residues. Germline V CDR1 and CDR2: SEHNR, FQNEAQ (reference sequence). The CDR3 region is CASRLAGQNTGELFF. In DNA, the CDR3 is TGTGCCAGCAGACTAGCGGGGCAAAACACCGGGGAGCTGTTTTTT.

A few counts support this clonotype. The rearrangement uses TRBV9 and TRBJ1-1; D perhaps matches TRBD1 (5 bases). Trimming removed 0 bases from V and 1 base from J, with 7 bases in between. Germline V gives CDR1 SGDLS, CDR2 YYNGEE. The CDR3 spans 14 residues. In DNA form, the CDR3 reads TGTGCCAGCAGCGTAGGGCAGGGGAACACTGAAGCTTTCTTT. Its translation is CASSVGQGNTEAFF.

This clonotype came up a few times. This chain joins TRBV4-2 and TRBJ1-1, with 9 positions matching TRBD1. The CDR3 totals 15 residues. Germline lookup yields CDR1 LGHNA and CDR2 YNFKEQ. The junction had 6 bases not matched to a gene; V was cut back by 4 bases and J by 3 bases. The CDR3 DNA is TGTGCCAGCAGCCGAGAAACAGGGGGCGACACTGAAGCTTTCTTT. Encoded protein: CASSRETGGDTEAFF.

This clonotype occurred a few times. The V call is TRBV5-1, the J call TRBJ1-3; D is unresolved. CDR1 is SGHRS and CDR2 is YFSETQ in the germline V gene. V lost 4 bases, J lost 3 bases, and 8 bases lay in between. This CDR3 is 13 amino acids long. The CDR3 DNA sequence: TGCGCCAGCAGCCTCACACATGGAAACACCATATATTTT. Translation: CASSLTHGNTIYF.

The CDR3 DNA sequence: TGTGCCAGCAGCAAGGGACTAGCTAGGGGAGGGGGCTCCTACAATGAGCAGTTCTTC. It yields the protein CASSKGLARGGGSYNEQFF. The chain links TRBV11-2 to TRBJ2-1, with 9 bases matching TRBD2. Trimming at V came to 5 bases and at J to 0 bases, leaving 14 bases not matched to a gene. Germline-derived CDR1 and CDR2 are SGHAT and FQNNGV. The CDR3 spans 19 residues.

The chain employs TRBV28 and TRBJ2-3; D is unclear. Trimming took off 6 bases at V and 10 bases at J, with 23 bases between the two ends. The length of the CDR3 is 15 residues. Germline V CDR1 and CDR2: MDHEN, SYDVKM. DNA for the CDR3: TGTGCCAGCAGCCAGAAAGTCGCAACCCCCGGTTCGCAGTATTTT. Protein product: CASSQKVATPGSQYF. Supplemented by reference TRBV28 and TRBJ2-3, the full variable domain reads DVKVTQSSRYLVKRTGEKVFLECVQDMDHENMFWYRQDPGLGLRLIYFSYDVKMKEKGDIPEGYSVSREKKERFSLILESASTNQTSMYLCASSQKVATPGSQYFGPGTRLTVL.

This clonotype was detected ten times or more. This sequence joins TRBV29-1 and TRBJ2-3; D is perhaps TRBD2 (5 bases). Germline V gene data show CDR1 as SQVTM and CDR2 as ANQGSEA. V lost 1 base and J lost 0, with 5 bases in between. CDR3 length: 13 amino acids. The CDR3 coding sequence is TGCAGCGTTGAAGGCGGGAGCACAGATACGCAGTATTTT. Translated, it gives CSVEGGSTDTQYF.